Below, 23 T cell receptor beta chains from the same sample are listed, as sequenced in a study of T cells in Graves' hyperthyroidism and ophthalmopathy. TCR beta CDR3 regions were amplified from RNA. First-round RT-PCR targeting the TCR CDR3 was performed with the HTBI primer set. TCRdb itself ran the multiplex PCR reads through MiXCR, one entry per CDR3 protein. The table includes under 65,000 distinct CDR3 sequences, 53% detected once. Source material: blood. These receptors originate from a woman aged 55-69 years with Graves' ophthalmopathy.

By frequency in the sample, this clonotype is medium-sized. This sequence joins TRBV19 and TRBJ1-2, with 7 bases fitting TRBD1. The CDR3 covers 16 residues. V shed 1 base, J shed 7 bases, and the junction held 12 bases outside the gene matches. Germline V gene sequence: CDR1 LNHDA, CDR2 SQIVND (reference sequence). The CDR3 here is CASSIGLGQDLSGYTF. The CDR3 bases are TGTGCCAGTAGTATAGGATTAGGACAGGATCTCTCTGGCTACACCTTC.

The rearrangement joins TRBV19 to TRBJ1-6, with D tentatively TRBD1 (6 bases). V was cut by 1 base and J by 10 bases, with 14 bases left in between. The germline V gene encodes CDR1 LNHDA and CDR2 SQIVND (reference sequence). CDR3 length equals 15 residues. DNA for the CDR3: TGTGCCAGTAGTATAGCCAAACAGGGCATCTCACCCCTCCACTTT. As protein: CASSIAKQGISPLHF. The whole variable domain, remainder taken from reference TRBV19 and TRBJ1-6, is DGGITQSPKYLFRKEGQNVTLSCEQNLNHDAMYWYRQDPGQGLRLIYYSQIVNDFQKGDIAEGYSVSREKKESFPLTVTSAQKNPTAFYLCASSIAKQGISPLHFGNGTRLTVT.

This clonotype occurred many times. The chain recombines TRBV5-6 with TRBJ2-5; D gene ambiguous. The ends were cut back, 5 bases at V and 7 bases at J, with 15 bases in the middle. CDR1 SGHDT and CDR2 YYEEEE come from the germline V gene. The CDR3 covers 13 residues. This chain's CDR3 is CASSHRRMRTQYF. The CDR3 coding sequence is TGTGCCAGCAGTCACCGGCGGATGAGGACCCAGTACTTC.

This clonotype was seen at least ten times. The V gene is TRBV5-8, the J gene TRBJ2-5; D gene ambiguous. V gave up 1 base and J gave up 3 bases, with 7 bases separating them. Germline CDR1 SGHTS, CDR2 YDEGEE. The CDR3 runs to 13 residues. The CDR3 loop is CASSLIPKETQYF. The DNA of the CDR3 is TGTGCCAGCAGCTTGATCCCCAAAGAGACCCAGTACTTC.

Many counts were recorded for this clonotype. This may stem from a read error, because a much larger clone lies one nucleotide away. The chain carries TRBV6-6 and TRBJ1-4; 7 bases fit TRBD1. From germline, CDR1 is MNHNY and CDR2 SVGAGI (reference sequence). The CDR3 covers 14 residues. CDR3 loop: CASSYRQGNGKLFF. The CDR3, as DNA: TGTGCCAGCAGTTACCGACAGGGTAATGGAAAACTGTTTTTT.

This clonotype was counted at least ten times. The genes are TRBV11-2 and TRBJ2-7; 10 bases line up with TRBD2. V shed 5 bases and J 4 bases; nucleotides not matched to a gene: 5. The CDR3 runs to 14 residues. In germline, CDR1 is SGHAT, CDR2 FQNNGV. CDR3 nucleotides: TGTGCCAGCAGCCAAAATAGCGGGAGGTACGAGCAGTACTTC. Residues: CASSQNSGRYEQYF.

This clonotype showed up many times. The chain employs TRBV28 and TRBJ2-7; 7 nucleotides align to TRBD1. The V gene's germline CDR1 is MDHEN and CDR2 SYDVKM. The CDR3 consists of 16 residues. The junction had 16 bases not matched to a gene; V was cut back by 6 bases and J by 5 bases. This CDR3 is CASRPAWDGQGDEQYF. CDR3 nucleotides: TGTGCCAGCAGGCCCGCTTGGGACGGGCAGGGGGACGAGCAGTACTTC.

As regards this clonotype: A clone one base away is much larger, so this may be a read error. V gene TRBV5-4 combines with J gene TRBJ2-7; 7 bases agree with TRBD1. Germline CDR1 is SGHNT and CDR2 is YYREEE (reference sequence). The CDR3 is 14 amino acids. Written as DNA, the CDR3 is TGTGCCAGCAGCAAAAGACAGGGTTCCTACGAGCGGTACTTC. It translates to CASSKRQGSYERYF.

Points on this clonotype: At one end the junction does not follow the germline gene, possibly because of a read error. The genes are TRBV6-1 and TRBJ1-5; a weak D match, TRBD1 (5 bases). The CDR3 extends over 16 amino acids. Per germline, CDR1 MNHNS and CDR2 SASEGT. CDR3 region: CASREARASGNQPQQF. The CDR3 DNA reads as TGCGCCAGCAGGGAAGCGAGAGCCTCGGGCAATCAGCCCCAGCAGTTT.

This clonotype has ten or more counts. This CDR3 is CASSQGWGQGVQPQHF. In DNA form, the CDR3 reads TGCGCCAGCAGCCAAGGGTGGGGACAGGGGGTGCAGCCCCAGCATTTT. This sequence joins TRBV4-1 and TRBJ1-5, with 11 bases identical to TRBD1. The CDR3 runs to 16 residues. Trimming removed 1 base from V and 7 bases from J; junction bases left unmatched: 6. Looked up from germline, CDR1 is MGHRA and CDR2 is YSYEKL.

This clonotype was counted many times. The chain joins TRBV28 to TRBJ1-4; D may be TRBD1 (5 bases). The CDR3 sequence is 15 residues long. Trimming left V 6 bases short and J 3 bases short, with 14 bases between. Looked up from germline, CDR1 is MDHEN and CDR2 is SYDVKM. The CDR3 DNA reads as TGTGCCAGCAGAACCAGGAGGGGACCTAATGAAAAACTGTTTTTT. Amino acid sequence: CASRTRRGPNEKLFF.

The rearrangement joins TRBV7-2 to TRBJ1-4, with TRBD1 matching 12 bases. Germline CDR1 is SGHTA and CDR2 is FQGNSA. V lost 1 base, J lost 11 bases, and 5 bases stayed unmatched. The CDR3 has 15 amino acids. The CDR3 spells CASSLDGTGGLKLFF. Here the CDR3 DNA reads TGTGCCAGCAGCTTAGACGGGACAGGGGGCCTCAAACTGTTTTTT.

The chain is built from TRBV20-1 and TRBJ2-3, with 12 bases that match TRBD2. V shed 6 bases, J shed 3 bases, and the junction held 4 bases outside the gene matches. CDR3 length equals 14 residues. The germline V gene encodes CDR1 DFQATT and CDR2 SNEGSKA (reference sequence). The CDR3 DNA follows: TGCAGTGCCAGAACTAGCGGGAGGACAGATACGCAGTATTTT. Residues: CSARTSGRTDTQYF.

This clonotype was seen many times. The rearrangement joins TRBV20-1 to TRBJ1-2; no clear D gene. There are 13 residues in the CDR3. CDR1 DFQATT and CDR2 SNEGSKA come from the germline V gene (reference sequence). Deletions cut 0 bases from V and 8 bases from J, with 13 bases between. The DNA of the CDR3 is TGCAGTGCTAGAGATCCCTTTTTTGAAGGCTACACCTTC. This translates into CSARDPFFEGYTF.

Written as DNA, the CDR3 is TGCGCCAGCAGCACAGGGACGGAGAACACTGAAGCTTTCTTT. This translates into CASSTGTENTEAFF. The genes are TRBV5-1 and TRBJ1-1, with D possibly TRBD1 on 6 matching bases. Trimming took off 4 bases at V and 1 base at J, with 11 bases between the two ends. The CDR3 contains 14 residues. CDR1 is SGHRS, CDR2 YFSETQ, per germline. Drawing the rest from reference TRBV5-1 and TRBJ1-1, the complete variable domain is KAGVTQTPRYLIKTRGQQVTLSCSPISGHRSVSWYQQTPGQGLQFLFEYFSETQRNKGNFPGRFSGRQFSNSRSEMNVSTLELGDSALYLCASSTGTENTEAFFGQGTRLTVV.

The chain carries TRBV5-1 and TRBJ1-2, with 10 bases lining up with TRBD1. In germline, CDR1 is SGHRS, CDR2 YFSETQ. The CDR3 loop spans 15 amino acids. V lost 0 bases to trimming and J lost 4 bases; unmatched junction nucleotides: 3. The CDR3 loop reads CASSLGRTGGYGYTF. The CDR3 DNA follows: TGCGCCAGCAGCTTGGGTCGGACAGGGGGCTATGGCTACACCTTC.

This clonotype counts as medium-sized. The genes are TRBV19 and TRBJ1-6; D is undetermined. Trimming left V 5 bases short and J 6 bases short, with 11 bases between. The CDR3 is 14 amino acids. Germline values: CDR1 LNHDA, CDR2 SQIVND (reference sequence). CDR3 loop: CASSHIGRNSPLHF. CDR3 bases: TGTGCCAGTAGTCACATTGGGCGTAATTCACCCCTCCACTTT.

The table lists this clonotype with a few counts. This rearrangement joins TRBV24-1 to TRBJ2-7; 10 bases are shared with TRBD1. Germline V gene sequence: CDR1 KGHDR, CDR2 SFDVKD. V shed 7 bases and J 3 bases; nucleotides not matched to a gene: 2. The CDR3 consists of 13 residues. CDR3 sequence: CATSRDRGYEQYF. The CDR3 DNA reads TGTGCCACCAGCCGGGACAGGGGCTACGAGCAGTACTTC.

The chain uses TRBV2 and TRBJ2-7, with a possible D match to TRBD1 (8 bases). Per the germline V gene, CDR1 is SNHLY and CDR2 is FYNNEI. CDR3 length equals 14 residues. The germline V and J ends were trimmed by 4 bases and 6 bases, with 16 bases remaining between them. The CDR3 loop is CASSGTGTKGEQYF. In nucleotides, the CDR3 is TGTGCCAGCAGTGGGACAGGGACTAAGGGCGAGCAGTACTTC.

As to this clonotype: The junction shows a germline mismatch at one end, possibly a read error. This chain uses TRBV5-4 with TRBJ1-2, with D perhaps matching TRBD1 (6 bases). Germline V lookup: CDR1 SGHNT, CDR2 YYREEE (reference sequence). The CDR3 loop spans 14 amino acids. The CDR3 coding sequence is TGTGTCAGCAGTGTTGGATGGACAGCTCGGGGCTACACCTTC. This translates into CVSSVGWTARGYTF. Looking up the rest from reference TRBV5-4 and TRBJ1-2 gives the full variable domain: ETGVTQSPTHLIKTRGQQVTLRCSSQSGHNTVSWYQQALGQGPQFIFQYYREEENGRGNFPPRFSGLQFPNYSSELNVNALELDDSALYLCVSSVGWTARGYTFGSGTRLTVV.

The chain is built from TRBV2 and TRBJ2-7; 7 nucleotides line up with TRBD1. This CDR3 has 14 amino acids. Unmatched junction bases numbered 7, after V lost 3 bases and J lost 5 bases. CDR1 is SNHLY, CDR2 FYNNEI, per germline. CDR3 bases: TGTGCCAGCAGTGACATGACAGGGAATGACGAGCAGTACTTC. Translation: CASSDMTGNDEQYF.

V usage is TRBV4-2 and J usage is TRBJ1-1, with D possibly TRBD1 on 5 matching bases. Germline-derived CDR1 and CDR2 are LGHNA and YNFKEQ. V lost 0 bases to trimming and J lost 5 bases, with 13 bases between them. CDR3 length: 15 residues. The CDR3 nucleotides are TGTGCCAGCAGCCAAGATGCATGGGGGGGGACTGAAGCTTTCTTT. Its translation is CASSQDAWGGTEAFF.

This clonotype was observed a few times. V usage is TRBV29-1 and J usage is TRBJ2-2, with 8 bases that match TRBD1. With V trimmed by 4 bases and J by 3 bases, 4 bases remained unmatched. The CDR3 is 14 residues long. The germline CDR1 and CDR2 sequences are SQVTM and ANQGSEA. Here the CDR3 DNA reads TGCAGCGTTGCGGACAGGGTAGACACCGGGGAGCTGTTTTTT. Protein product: CSVADRVDTGELFF.